These 17 T cell receptor beta chains were sequenced from one sample in a study of cytomegalovirus exposure and HLA in healthy donors. Method: immunoSEQ multiplex PCR; TCRdb's copy keeps in-frame clones and lacks some. The table has 110,000 or so clones, roughly 90% seen once. The sequenced sample was PBMCs. Receptors were obtained from a woman aged 18 to 35 in good health and CMV-seronegative.

The V and J genes are TRBV10-1 and TRBJ2-7, with D unclear. Germline loops: CDR1 WNHNN, CDR2 SYGVQD (reference sequence). V was pared by 5 bases and J by 3 bases, with 20 bases between. CDR3 size: 16 residues. For the CDR3, the DNA is TGCGCCAGCAGTACCCCGCTAGGTAACGTTCACTACGAGCAGTACTTC. It translates to CASSTPLGNVHYEQYF.

The J gene is TRBJ2-7, the V gene TRBV5-5, with 8 positions matching TRBD2. The junction had 8 bases not matched to a gene; V was cut back by 4 bases and J by 2 bases. Per germline, CDR1 SGHKS and CDR2 YYEKEE (reference sequence). CDR3 size: 15 residues. The CDR3 loop reads CASSAQVGGAYEQYF. Written as DNA, the CDR3 is TGTGCCAGCAGCGCACAGGTCGGGGGGGCCTACGAGCAGTACTTC.

CDR3 coding DNA: TGTGCCAGCGGCGGAGTGGACAGGGGTGTCGGAAACACCATATATTTT. Protein product: CASGGVDRGVGNTIYF. The chain recombines TRBV9 with TRBJ1-3, with TRBD1 matching over 9 bases. The V and J ends lost 7 bases and 4 bases, in that order; junction bases with no gene match: 12. The CDR3 runs to 16 residues. Germline lookup yields CDR1 SGDLS and CDR2 YYNGEE.

This chain joins TRBV7-9 and TRBJ1-5; tentatively, D is TRBD1 (5 bases). The CDR3 has 14 amino acids. Germline V gene sequence: CDR1 SEHNR, CDR2 FQNEAQ (reference sequence). Trimming took off 3 bases at V and 5 bases at J, with 11 bases between the two ends. The CDR3 nucleotides are TGTGCCAGCAGCTTCGCGGGGGACCATCAGCCCCAGCATTTT. It is translated as CASSFAGDHQPQHF.

This chain uses TRBV6-1 with TRBJ2-3; 11 nucleotides match TRBD1. The CDR3 has 15 amino acids. Germline lookup yields CDR1 MNHNS and CDR2 SASEGT. J lost 2 bases, V lost 7 bases, and 5 bases had no gene match. CDR3 DNA: TGTGCCAGCACTGGGACAGGGGGTTTCACAGATACGCAGTATTTT. It codes for CASTGTGGFTDTQYF.

The chain has TRBV29-1 and TRBJ1-2, with D possibly being TRBD1 (6 bases). The CDR3 extends over 13 amino acids. Germline V gene lookup returns CDR1 SQVTM and CDR2 ANQGSEA. Trimming removed 2 bases at V and 8 bases at J, with 15 bases between. The CDR3 region is CSVEPSTGRGYTF. The CDR3 coding sequence is TGCAGCGTTGAACCATCAACAGGGCGCGGCTACACCTTC. The whole variable domain, remainder taken from reference TRBV29-1 and TRBJ1-2, is SAVISQKPSRDICQRGTSLTIQCQVDSQVTMMFWYRQQPGQSLTLIATANQGSEATYESGFVIDKFPISRPNLTFSTLTVSNMSPEDSSIYLCSVEPSTGRGYTFGSGTRLTVV.

The gene calls are TRBV30 and TRBJ2-7; D is perhaps TRBD1 (5 bases). Trimming cost V 0 bases and J 7 bases, with 16 bases left between them. The CDR3 totals 14 residues. Germline assignment: CDR1 GTSNPN and CDR2 SVGIG (reference sequence). This CDR3 is CAWSVRQTSREQYF. The CDR3 bases are TGTGCCTGGAGTGTAAGACAGACTTCTAGGGAGCAGTACTTC.

The genes are TRBV18 and TRBJ1-5, with D tentatively TRBD1 (5 bases). CDR1 KGHSH and CDR2 LQKENI come from the germline V gene. CDR3 length: 17 amino acids. V dropped 4 bases and J dropped 0 bases, with 16 bases sitting between them. This CDR3 reads CASSQTGGDYSNQPQHF. As DNA, the CDR3 is TGTGCCAGCTCACAAACTGGGGGGGATTATAGCAATCAGCCCCAGCATTTT.

The V call is TRBV6-6, the J call TRBJ2-3; D possibly corresponds to TRBD1 (5 bases). This CDR3 is built from 16 residues. Trimming took off 0 bases at V and 4 bases at J, with 14 bases between the two ends. Germline CDR1 reads MNHNY; CDR2 reads SVGAGI (reference sequence). CDR3 in amino acids: CASSYSGFRGADTQYF. For the CDR3, the DNA is TGTGCCAGCAGTTACTCGGGGTTTAGGGGCGCAGATACGCAGTATTTT.

The chain is built from TRBV7-2 and TRBJ2-3; unclear D gene. The V gene's germline CDR1 is SGHTA and CDR2 FQGNSA. V lost 1 base and J 5 bases, leaving 7 bases between the germline ends. The CDR3 runs to 13 residues. The CDR3 sequence is CASSLEHRDTQYF. CDR3 bases: TGTGCCAGCAGCTTAGAGCACAGAGATACGCAGTATTTT.

V is TRBV27 and J is TRBJ2-2; 8 nucleotides match TRBD2. The CDR3 is 17 amino acids. The J segment lost 6 bases and the V segment lost 2 bases, leaving 11 bases of the junction unmatched. Per the germline V gene, CDR1 is MNHEY and CDR2 is SMNVEV (reference sequence). In DNA form, the CDR3 reads TGTGCCAGCAGTTTAACAGCTTTAGCGGGAAGGGCCGGGGAGCTGTTTTTT. The encoded protein is CASSLTALAGRAGELFF.

This clone was detected only once. This rearrangement joins TRBV4-3 to TRBJ2-5, with 14 nucleotides matching TRBD2. Trimming cost V 0 bases and J 5 bases; bases outside gene matches: 11. This CDR3 is 19 amino acids long. Looked up from germline, CDR1 is LGHNA and CDR2 is YSLEER. CDR3 residues: CASSQDRRLAGGPRETQYF. The CDR3 bases are TGCGCCAGCAGCCAAGATAGGCGACTAGCGGGGGGGCCGAGGGAGACCCAGTACTTC.

V gene TRBV28 combines with J gene TRBJ2-7; TRBD2 matches at 15 bases. Germline V gene lookup returns CDR1 MDHEN and CDR2 SYDVKM. The V gene end was trimmed by 7 bases and the J gene end by 7 bases; junction bases not matched to a gene: 11. The length of the CDR3 is 16 residues. The CDR3 coding sequence is TGTGCCAGCACCCTCGGACTAGCGGGAGGGGAAGGGGAGCAGTACTTC. It encodes CASTLGLAGGEGEQYF.

This chain joins TRBV2 and TRBJ2-4; D is possibly TRBD2 (6 bases). Trimming removed 4 bases from V and 7 bases from J, with 14 bases in between. The CDR3 extends over 14 amino acids. Germline V gene sequence: CDR1 SNHLY, CDR2 FYNNEI. The CDR3 sequence: CASSGGEFANIQYF. CDR3 bases: TGTGCCAGCAGTGGGGGGGAGTTTGCGAACATTCAGTACTTC.

The chain joins TRBV15 to TRBJ2-7; TRBD1 might be the D (5 bases). This CDR3 has 13 amino acids. Germline lookup yields CDR1 LNHNV and CDR2 YYDKDF (reference sequence). The germline V and J ends were trimmed by 2 bases and 7 bases, with 12 bases remaining between them. The CDR3: CATSRFDPGEQYF. In DNA, the CDR3 is TGTGCCACCAGCAGATTTGACCCAGGGGAGCAGTACTTC.

The V and J genes are TRBV2 and TRBJ2-2; D might be TRBD2 (5 bases). The V end lost 0 bases, the J end lost 4 bases, and 9 bases lay between the germline ends. The CDR3 length is 15 residues. Germline CDR1 reads SNHLY; CDR2 reads FYNNEI. CDR3 DNA sequence: TGTGCCAGCAGTGAAGCCTCTAGCCTCACCGGGGAGCTGTTTTTT. The encoded protein is CASSEASSLTGELFF.

The chain recombines TRBV28 with TRBJ2-5, with D maybe TRBD1 (5 bases). The ends were cut back, 5 bases at V and 6 bases at J, with 22 bases in the middle. Germline-derived CDR1 and CDR2 are MDHEN and SYDVKM. This CDR3 comprises 16 residues. The CDR3 DNA sequence: TGTGCCAGCAGTCCGTTAAGGGGAACTCGGCGACAGACCCAGTACTTC. This encodes CASSPLRGTRRQTQYF.